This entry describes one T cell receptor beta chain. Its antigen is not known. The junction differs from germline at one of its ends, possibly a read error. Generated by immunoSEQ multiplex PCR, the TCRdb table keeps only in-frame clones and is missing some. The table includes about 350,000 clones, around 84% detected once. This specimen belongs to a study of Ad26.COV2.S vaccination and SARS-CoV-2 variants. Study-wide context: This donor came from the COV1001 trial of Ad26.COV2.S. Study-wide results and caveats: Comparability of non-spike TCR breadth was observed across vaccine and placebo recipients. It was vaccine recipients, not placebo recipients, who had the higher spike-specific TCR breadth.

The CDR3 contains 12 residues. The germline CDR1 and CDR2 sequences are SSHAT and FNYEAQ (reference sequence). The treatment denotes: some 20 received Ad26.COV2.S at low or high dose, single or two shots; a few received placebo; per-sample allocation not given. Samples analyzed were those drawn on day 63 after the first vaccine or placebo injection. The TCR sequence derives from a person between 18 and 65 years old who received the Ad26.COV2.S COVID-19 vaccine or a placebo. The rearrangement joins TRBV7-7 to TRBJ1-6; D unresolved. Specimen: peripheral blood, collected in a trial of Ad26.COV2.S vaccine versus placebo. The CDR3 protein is CASSQLDSPLHF. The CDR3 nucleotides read TGTGCTAGCAGCCAGTTGGATTCACCCCTCCACTTT.